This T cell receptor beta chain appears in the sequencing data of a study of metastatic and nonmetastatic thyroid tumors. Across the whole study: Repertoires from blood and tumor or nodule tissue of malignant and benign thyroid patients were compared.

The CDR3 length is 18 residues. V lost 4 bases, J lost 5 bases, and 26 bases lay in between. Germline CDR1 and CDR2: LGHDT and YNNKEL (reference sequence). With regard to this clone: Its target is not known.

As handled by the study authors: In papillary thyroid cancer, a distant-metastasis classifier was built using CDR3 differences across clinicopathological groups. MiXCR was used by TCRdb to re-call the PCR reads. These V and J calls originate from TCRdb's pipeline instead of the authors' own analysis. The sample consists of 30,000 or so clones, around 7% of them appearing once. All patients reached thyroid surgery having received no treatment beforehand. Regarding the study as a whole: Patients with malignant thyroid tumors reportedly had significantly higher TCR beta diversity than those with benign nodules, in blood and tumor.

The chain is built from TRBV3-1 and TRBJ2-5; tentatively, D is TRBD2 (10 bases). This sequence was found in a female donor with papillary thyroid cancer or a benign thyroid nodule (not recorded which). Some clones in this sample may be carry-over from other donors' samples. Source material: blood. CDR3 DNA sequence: TGTGCCAGCAGCCCCGACAGGGGGGTGGCTAGCGGGAGCGAGACCCAGTACTTC. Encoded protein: CASSPDRGVASGSETQYF.